Described below is a single TCR beta chain sequence and its context. Its antigen is not identified. Sequenced by immunoSEQ multiplex PCR; TCRdb stores in-frame clones only, minus some. Of around 53,000 clones listed, about 88% are singletons. The V end was cut by 6 bases, the J end by 2 bases, with 23 bases between. Per germline, CDR1 WNHNN and CDR2 SYGVQD (reference sequence). The CDR3 runs 17 residues. The sample is drawn from a study of a mutant IDH1 vaccine in newly diagnosed glioma. Study at large: Vaccination was launched 4-6 weeks after radiotherapy alone, or with temozolomide cycles. Findings and limits, study-wide: Across multiple MHC alleles, approximately 93% of patients had vaccine-induced responses.

Noted time point: week 47, end of study. Topical imiquimod accompanied each vaccine dose, which consisted of 300 ug of mutant IDH1 20-mer peptide. Patients received eight vaccinations in weeks 1, 3, 5, 7, 11, 15, 19, 23. Astrocytomas found in donors were new, WHO grade 3 or 4, IDH1-mutant and ATRX-lost. Here the sequenced sample was PBMCs, taken from a glioma patient whose treatment included an IDH1 peptide vaccine. The V and J genes are TRBV10-1 and TRBJ2-7; D is possibly TRBD1 (7 bases). The sequence was collected from a woman aged 25 to 39 with glioma. Some clones in this sample may be carry-over from other donors' samples. The DNA of the CDR3 is TGCGCCAGCAGCCCTCATGGTCCAGGGGGGCTGACCTACGAGCAGTACTTC. This translates into CASSPHGPGGLTYEQYF.